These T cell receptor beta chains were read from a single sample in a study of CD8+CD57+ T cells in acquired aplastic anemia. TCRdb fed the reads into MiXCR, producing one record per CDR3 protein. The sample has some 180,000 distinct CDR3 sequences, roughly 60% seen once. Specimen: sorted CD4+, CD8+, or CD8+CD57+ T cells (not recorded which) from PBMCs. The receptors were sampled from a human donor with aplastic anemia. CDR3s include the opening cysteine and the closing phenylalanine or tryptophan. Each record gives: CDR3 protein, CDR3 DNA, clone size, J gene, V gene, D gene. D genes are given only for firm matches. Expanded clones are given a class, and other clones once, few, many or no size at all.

cdr3_aa: CASSPGGGYTF; cdr3_nt: TGTGCCAGCAGCCCCGGGGGTGGCTACACCTTC; clone_size: .; j_call: TRBJ1-2; v_call: TRBV9; d_call: .
cdr3_aa: CASSLAKPQHF; cdr3_nt: TGTGCCAGCAGCTTAGCTAAGCCCCAGCATTTT; clone_size: .; j_call: TRBJ1-5; v_call: TRBV7-9; d_call: .
cdr3_aa: CASSSQIGDTEAFF; cdr3_nt: TGCGCCAGCAGCTCACAGATAGGGGACACTGAAGCTTTCTTT; clone_size: .; j_call: TRBJ1-1; v_call: TRBV4-1; d_call: .
cdr3_aa: CASSLAAGETNTGELFF; cdr3_nt: TGTGCCAGCAGCTTAGCCGCGGGAGAAACGAACACCGGGGAGCTGTTTTTT; clone_size: .; j_call: TRBJ2-2; v_call: TRBV7-6; d_call: TRBD2
cdr3_aa: CAISFHRGEDEQYF; cdr3_nt: TGTGCCATCAGCTTCCACAGGGGGGAAGATGAGCAGTATTTT; clone_size: .; j_call: TRBJ2-3; v_call: TRBV10-3; d_call: TRBD1
cdr3_aa: CSATGGGMNTEAFF; cdr3_nt: TGCAGCGCGACGGGTGGAGGGATGAACACTGAAGCTTTCTTT; clone_size: .; j_call: TRBJ1-1; v_call: TRBV29-1; d_call: .
cdr3_aa: CSARDSSLYGYTF; cdr3_nt: TGCAGTGCCAGGGACTCTAGTCTATATGGCTACACCTTC; clone_size: .; j_call: TRBJ1-2; v_call: TRBV20-1; d_call: .
cdr3_aa: CASSLQTSGYQETQYF; cdr3_nt: TGTGCCAGCAGCTTACAGACTAGCGGATACCAAGAGACCCAGTACTTC; clone_size: .; j_call: TRBJ2-5; v_call: TRBV7-9; d_call: TRBD2
cdr3_aa: CSAQGSGTGDSYEQYF; cdr3_nt: TGCAGTGCCCAGGGGTCCGGGACAGGGGATTCCTACGAGCAGTACTTC; clone_size: .; j_call: TRBJ2-7; v_call: TRBV20-1; d_call: TRBD1
cdr3_aa: CASSLSGTEKLFF; cdr3_nt: TGTGCCAGCAGTTTGTCGGGGACTGAAAAACTGTTTTTT; clone_size: .; j_call: TRBJ1-4; v_call: TRBV12-3/TRBV12-4; d_call: .
cdr3_aa: CASSPSGAPYNEQFF; cdr3_nt: TGTGCCAGCAGCCCATCTGGGGCTCCTTACAATGAGCAGTTCTTC; clone_size: many; j_call: TRBJ2-1; v_call: TRBV9; d_call: .
cdr3_aa: CASSDWGQGVSPLHF; cdr3_nt: TGTGCCAGCAGTGATTGGGGACAGGGGGTTTCACCCCTCCACTTT; clone_size: .; j_call: TRBJ1-6; v_call: TRBV2; d_call: TRBD1
cdr3_aa: CASRRGIAQYF; cdr3_nt: TGTGCCAGTAGACGGGGAATCGCGCAGTATTTT; clone_size: .; j_call: TRBJ2-3; v_call: TRBV19; d_call: .
cdr3_aa: CASSVVGDAGPYEQYF; cdr3_nt: TGTGCAAGCAGCGTAGTGGGGGACGCGGGCCCTTACGAGCAGTACTTC; clone_size: .; j_call: TRBJ2-7; v_call: TRBV9; d_call: .
cdr3_aa: CASRVGVGNTEAFF; cdr3_nt: TGTGCCAGCCGAGTGGGGGTAGGCAACACTGAAGCTTTCTTT; clone_size: .; j_call: TRBJ1-1; v_call: TRBV11-3; d_call: .
cdr3_aa: CSARDLGGTEAFF; cdr3_nt: TGCAGTGCTAGAGATTTGGGCGGCACTGAAGCTTTCTTT; clone_size: few; j_call: TRBJ1-1; v_call: TRBV20-1; d_call: .